This is a list of T cell receptor beta chains from one sample in a study of identical twins. TCRdb re-called the 5' RACE reads through MiXCR, storing one row per CDR3 protein. The table has around 470,000 distinct CDR3 sequences, 14% seen once. The same sample was also studied in work on yellow fever vaccine responses in identical twins.

Sequenced input: CD4+ T cells sorted from blood. The receptor set was obtained from a woman under 30 in good health. The CDR3 runs from the conserved cysteine through the conserved F or W. The D gene is left open where the match is weak. Size is omitted from some rows. Given values are once, few, many or a class for expanded clones.

cdr3_aa: CASASGDNSYEQYF
cdr3_nt: TGTGCCAGCGCCTCCGGAGACAACTCCTACGAGCAGTACTTC
v_call: TRBV6-2/TRBV6-3
clone_size: .
j_call: TRBJ2-7
d_call: .

cdr3_aa: CASSYFPGNEQFF
cdr3_nt: TGTGCCAGCAGTTACTTCCCCGGCAATGAGCAGTTCTTC
v_call: TRBV6-5
clone_size: few
j_call: TRBJ2-1
d_call: .

cdr3_aa: CASSGTGISSYNSPLHF
cdr3_nt: TGTGCCAGCAGCGGGACAGGGATTAGCTCCTATAATTCACCCCTCCACTTT
v_call: TRBV6-1
clone_size: .
j_call: TRBJ1-6
d_call: TRBD1

cdr3_aa: CSALSGRSNEQFF
cdr3_nt: TGCAGTGCCCTAAGCGGGAGAAGCAATGAGCAGTTCTTC
v_call: TRBV20-1
clone_size: once
j_call: TRBJ2-1
d_call: TRBD2

cdr3_aa: CASTFGDRGAYEQYF
cdr3_nt: TGTGCCAGCACCTTTGGGGACAGGGGAGCCTACGAGCAGTACTTC
v_call: TRBV28
clone_size: .
j_call: TRBJ2-7
d_call: TRBD1

cdr3_aa: CASSPLGGAQETQYF
cdr3_nt: TGTGCCAGCAGTCCCCTGGGTGGGGCCCAAGAGACCCAGTACTTC
v_call: TRBV6-1
clone_size: .
j_call: TRBJ2-5
d_call: .

cdr3_aa: CASSPAIQGNTGELFF
cdr3_nt: TGTGCTAGCAGCCCCGCGATACAGGGTAACACCGGGGAGCTGTTTTTT
v_call: TRBV7-7
clone_size: .
j_call: TRBJ2-2
d_call: .

cdr3_aa: CASSVRRGSNQPQHF
cdr3_nt: TGTGCCAGCAGTGTACGGAGAGGTAGCAATCAGCCCCAGCATTTT
v_call: TRBV28
clone_size: .
j_call: TRBJ1-5
d_call: .

cdr3_aa: CASGLRGNEQFF
cdr3_nt: TGCGCCAGCGGGTTGAGGGGGAATGAGCAGTTCTTC
v_call: TRBV10-2
clone_size: few
j_call: TRBJ2-1
d_call: .

cdr3_aa: CASSLSGDREAEQYF
cdr3_nt: TGCGCCAGCAGCTTGTCTGGGGACAGGGAGGCCGAGCAGTACTTC
v_call: TRBV5-1
clone_size: few
j_call: TRBJ2-7
d_call: TRBD1

cdr3_aa: CASSQSGVRGANNSPLHF
cdr3_nt: TGTGCCAGCAGCCAGTCGGGAGTGAGGGGGGCGAATAATTCACCCCTCCACTTT
v_call: TRBV3-1
clone_size: .
j_call: TRBJ1-6
d_call: .

cdr3_aa: CAGGGYGFTDTQYF
cdr3_nt: TGTGCCGGAGGGGGTTATGGATTCACAGATACGCAGTATTTT
v_call: TRBV7-9
clone_size: few
j_call: TRBJ2-3
d_call: .

cdr3_aa: CASSLEGHGELFF
cdr3_nt: TGTGCCAGCAGCTTAGAGGGACACGGGGAGCTGTTTTTT
v_call: TRBV7-2
clone_size: .
j_call: TRBJ2-2
d_call: .

cdr3_aa: CASRFKGQGVYNEQFF
cdr3_nt: TGTGCCAGCAGATTTAAGGGACAGGGGGTCTACAATGAGCAGTTCTTC
v_call: TRBV7-2
clone_size: many
j_call: TRBJ2-1
d_call: TRBD1

cdr3_aa: CATSRETGANVLTF
cdr3_nt: TGTGCCACCAGCAGAGAGACTGGGGCCAACGTCCTGACTTTC
v_call: TRBV15
clone_size: .
j_call: TRBJ2-6
d_call: .

cdr3_aa: CASSSTDYNEQFF
cdr3_nt: TGTGCCAGCAGCTCGACAGATTACAATGAGCAGTTCTTC
v_call: TRBV11-2
clone_size: many
j_call: TRBJ2-1
d_call: .

cdr3_aa: CASNEGNTGELFF
cdr3_nt: TGCGCCAGCAACGAGGGGAACACCGGGGAGCTGTTTTTT
v_call: TRBV5-1
clone_size: many
j_call: TRBJ2-2
d_call: .

cdr3_aa: CASSRRTGGASGANVLTF
cdr3_nt: TGTGCCAGCAGTAGACGGACAGGGGGCGCTTCTGGGGCCAACGTCCTGACTTTC
v_call: TRBV6-1
clone_size: few
j_call: TRBJ2-6
d_call: TRBD1

cdr3_aa: CASSSRGTQTNEQFF
cdr3_nt: TGTGCCAGCAGCTCCCGAGGGACACAAACCAATGAGCAGTTCTTC
v_call: TRBV7-8
clone_size: few
j_call: TRBJ2-1
d_call: .

cdr3_aa: CASSLGGQGVTEAFF
cdr3_nt: TGCGCCAGCAGCCTTGGGGGCCAAGGCGTCACTGAAGCTTTCTTT
v_call: TRBV4-1
clone_size: few
j_call: TRBJ1-1
d_call: .

cdr3_aa: CASSVLTGADTQYF
cdr3_nt: TGTGCCAGCAGTGTCCTGACAGGGGCAGATACGCAGTATTTT
v_call: TRBV27
clone_size: few
j_call: TRBJ2-3
d_call: TRBD1

cdr3_aa: CASSRGLAGVTYEQYF
cdr3_nt: TGTGCCAGCAGCCGAGGACTAGCGGGGGTTACCTACGAGCAGTACTTC
v_call: TRBV3-1
clone_size: many
j_call: TRBJ2-7
d_call: TRBD2

cdr3_aa: CASSVAEYSPLHF
cdr3_nt: TGTGCCAGCAGCGTCGCGGAGTATTCACCCCTCCACTTT
v_call: TRBV9
clone_size: .
j_call: TRBJ1-6
d_call: .

cdr3_aa: CASSLGDRVNTEAFF
cdr3_nt: TGCGCCAGCAGCTTAGGGGACAGGGTGAATACTGAAGCTTTCTTT
v_call: TRBV5-1
clone_size: .
j_call: TRBJ1-1
d_call: TRBD1

cdr3_aa: CSARDFRENTGELFF
cdr3_nt: TGCAGTGCTAGAGATTTCCGGGAGAACACCGGGGAGCTGTTTTTT
v_call: TRBV20-1
clone_size: few
j_call: TRBJ2-2
d_call: .

cdr3_aa: CATSRDRRTGPQVSGANVLTF
cdr3_nt: TGTGCCACCAGCAGGGATAGGCGGACAGGACCGCAGGTTTCTGGGGCCAACGTCCTGACTTTC
v_call: TRBV15
clone_size: .
j_call: TRBJ2-6
d_call: TRBD1

cdr3_aa: CSGKQGSIGETQYF
cdr3_nt: TGCAGTGGGAAACAGGGAAGTATAGGAGAGACCCAGTACTTC
v_call: TRBV20-1
clone_size: .
j_call: TRBJ2-5
d_call: .

cdr3_aa: CSVDVQGSTGFFGYTF
cdr3_nt: TGCAGCGTTGACGTTCAGGGTTCTACAGGGTTCTTTGGCTACACCTTC
v_call: TRBV29-1
clone_size: .
j_call: TRBJ1-2
d_call: .

cdr3_aa: CSPHGCCKQYF
cdr3_nt: TGCAGCCCCCATGGGTGCTGCAAGCAGTACTTC
v_call: TRBV29-1
clone_size: .
j_call: TRBJ2-7
d_call: .

cdr3_aa: CSVYGGGEQFF
cdr3_nt: TGCAGCGTTTACGGGGGCGGGGAGCAGTTCTTC
v_call: TRBV29-1
clone_size: few
j_call: TRBJ2-1
d_call: .

cdr3_aa: CSAEHGGNEQYF
cdr3_nt: TGCAGCGCCGAGCATGGAGGGAACGAGCAGTACTTC
v_call: TRBV29-1
clone_size: many
j_call: TRBJ2-7
d_call: .

cdr3_aa: CASSEALGRGRPETQYF
cdr3_nt: TGTGCCAGCAGTGAAGCGCTCGGTCGGGGGAGACCAGAGACCCAGTACTTC
v_call: TRBV6-1
clone_size: .
j_call: TRBJ2-5
d_call: .

cdr3_aa: CASSLALMEGEQFF
cdr3_nt: TGTGCCAGCAGTTTAGCGCTAATGGAGGGGGAGCAGTTCTTC
v_call: TRBV12-3/TRBV12-4
clone_size: few
j_call: TRBJ2-1
d_call: .

cdr3_aa: CASSLGPGASGNEQFF
cdr3_nt: TGCGCCAGCAGCTTGGGTCCAGGGGCGAGCGGCAATGAGCAGTTCTTC
v_call: TRBV5-1
clone_size: few
j_call: TRBJ2-1
d_call: .

cdr3_aa: CSAKGTGRDTQYF
cdr3_nt: TGCAGTGCTAAAGGGACAGGGAGGGATACGCAGTATTTT
v_call: TRBV20-1
clone_size: few
j_call: TRBJ2-3
d_call: TRBD1

cdr3_aa: CSVQTTDTQYF
cdr3_nt: TGCAGCGTTCAGACCACAGATACGCAGTATTTT
v_call: TRBV29-1
clone_size: few
j_call: TRBJ2-3
d_call: .

cdr3_aa: CASSLERLNEQFF
cdr3_nt: TGTGCCAGCAGCTTGGAGAGACTCAATGAGCAGTTCTTC
v_call: TRBV5-4
clone_size: few
j_call: TRBJ2-1
d_call: .

cdr3_aa: CASSQEGRNEQYF
cdr3_nt: TGCGCCAGCAGCCAAGAAGGGCGCAACGAGCAGTACTTC
v_call: TRBV4-3
clone_size: few
j_call: TRBJ2-7
d_call: .

cdr3_aa: CATRTGGRDTQYF
cdr3_nt: TGTGCCACTCGGACGGGGGGGCGCGATACGCAGTATTTT
v_call: TRBV12-3/TRBV12-4
clone_size: .
j_call: TRBJ2-3
d_call: TRBD2

cdr3_aa: CASSVGRAGANVLTF
cdr3_nt: TGTGCCAGCAGCGTAGGCAGGGCTGGGGCCAACGTCCTGACTTTC
v_call: TRBV9
clone_size: .
j_call: TRBJ2-6
d_call: .

cdr3_aa: CAISGGTGGYTGELFF
cdr3_nt: TGTGCCATCAGTGGCGGGACAGGGGGGTACACCGGGGAGCTGTTTTTT
v_call: TRBV10-3
clone_size: few
j_call: TRBJ2-2
d_call: TRBD1

cdr3_aa: CASYGAGGRGELFF
cdr3_nt: TGTGCCAGCTATGGGGCAGGGGGCCGCGGGGAGCTGTTTTTT
v_call: TRBV28
clone_size: .
j_call: TRBJ2-2
d_call: TRBD1

cdr3_aa: CATSDPTSGNFNEQFF
cdr3_nt: TGTGCCACCAGTGATCCCACTAGCGGGAATTTCAATGAGCAGTTCTTC
v_call: TRBV24-1
clone_size: few
j_call: TRBJ2-1
d_call: TRBD2

cdr3_aa: CASSLKGVGGLSYEQYF
cdr3_nt: TGTGCCAGTAGTCTAAAGGGGGTGGGGGGCCTGTCCTACGAGCAGTACTTC
v_call: TRBV19
clone_size: .
j_call: TRBJ2-7
d_call: .

cdr3_aa: CASRVGQSNQPQHF
cdr3_nt: TGTGCCAGTAGGGTGGGGCAGAGCAATCAGCCCCAGCATTTT
v_call: TRBV19
clone_size: few
j_call: TRBJ1-5
d_call: .

cdr3_aa: CASSEGGSPGNTIYF
cdr3_nt: TGTGCCAGCAGTGAAGGCGGTAGTCCTGGAAACACCATATATTTT
v_call: TRBV2
clone_size: .
j_call: TRBJ1-3
d_call: .

cdr3_aa: CASSLLVAGGFNEQFF
cdr3_nt: TGTGCCAGCAGCTTACTGGTAGCGGGGGGTTTCAATGAGCAGTTCTTC
v_call: TRBV7-2
clone_size: .
j_call: TRBJ2-1
d_call: TRBD2

cdr3_aa: CSVGVSLYEQYF
cdr3_nt: TGCAGCGTCGGGGTTAGCCTTTACGAGCAGTACTTC
v_call: TRBV29-1
clone_size: .
j_call: TRBJ2-7
d_call: .

cdr3_aa: CASSFWRTGDFNQPQHF
cdr3_nt: TGTGCCAGCAGCTTCTGGAGGACAGGGGACTTCAATCAGCCCCAGCATTTT
v_call: TRBV11-3
clone_size: few
j_call: TRBJ1-5
d_call: TRBD1

cdr3_aa: CASSEVGVNTGELFF
cdr3_nt: TGTGCCAGCAGTGAAGTAGGGGTAAACACCGGGGAGCTGTTTTTT
v_call: TRBV2
clone_size: .
j_call: TRBJ2-2
d_call: .

cdr3_aa: CSVEGTGAGEQYF
cdr3_nt: TGCAGCGTTGAAGGCACAGGGGCCGGCGAGCAGTACTTC
v_call: TRBV29-1
clone_size: .
j_call: TRBJ2-7
d_call: TRBD1

cdr3_aa: CASSQASGRTYF
cdr3_nt: TGTGCCAGCAGCCAAGCGAGCGGGAGAACGTACTTC
v_call: TRBV3-1
clone_size: .
j_call: TRBJ2-7
d_call: TRBD2